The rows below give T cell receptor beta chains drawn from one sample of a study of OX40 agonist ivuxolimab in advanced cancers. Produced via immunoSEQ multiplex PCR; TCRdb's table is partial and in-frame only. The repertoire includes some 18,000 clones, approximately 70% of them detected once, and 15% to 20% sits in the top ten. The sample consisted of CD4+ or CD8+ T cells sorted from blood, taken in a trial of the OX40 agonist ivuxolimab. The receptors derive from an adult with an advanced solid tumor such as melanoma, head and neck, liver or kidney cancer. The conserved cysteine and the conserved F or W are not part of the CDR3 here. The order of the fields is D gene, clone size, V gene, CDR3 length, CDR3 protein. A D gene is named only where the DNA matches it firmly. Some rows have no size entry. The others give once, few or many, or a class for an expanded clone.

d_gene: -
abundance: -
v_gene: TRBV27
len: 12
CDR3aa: ASSLFGQNYEQY

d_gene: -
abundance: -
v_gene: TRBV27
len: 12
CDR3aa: ASSLGVGNQPQH

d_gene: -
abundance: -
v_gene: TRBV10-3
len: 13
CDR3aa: AISESRQTNTEAF

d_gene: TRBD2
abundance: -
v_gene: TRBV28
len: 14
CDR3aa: ASSSLTSGSISEQF

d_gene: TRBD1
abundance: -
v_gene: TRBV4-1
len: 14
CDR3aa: ARRGQRPVGNQPQH

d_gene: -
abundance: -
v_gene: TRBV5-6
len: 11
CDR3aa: AGSLNSNTEAF

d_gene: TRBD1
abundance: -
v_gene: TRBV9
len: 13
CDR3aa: ASSFRDRAIDEQF

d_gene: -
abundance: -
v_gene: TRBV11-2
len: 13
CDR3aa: ASSFLQGGNQPQH

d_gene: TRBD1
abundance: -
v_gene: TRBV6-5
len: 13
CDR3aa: ASSYSDRGTDTQY

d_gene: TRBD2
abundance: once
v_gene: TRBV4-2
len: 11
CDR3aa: ASSQVAGDPQY

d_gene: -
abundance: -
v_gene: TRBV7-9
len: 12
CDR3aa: ASSSPEDTGELF